The sequence of this TCR beta chain was determined in a study of synovial regulatory T cells in juvenile arthritis. Overall study context: A few patients were therapy-naive; six received methotrexate alone. Study-level findings and limits: Inflammation-associated Treg cells in blood had less TCR diversity than the remaining blood Treg cells. Largely private between patients, iaTreg TCR repertoires showed partial overlap with synovial Teff and blood CPL repertoires. Synovial Tregs shared more CDR3 sequences with iaTregs than other blood Tregs.

CDR1 SGHRS and CDR2 YFSETQ come from the germline V gene. The CDR3 runs 15 residues. No coding sequence is recorded. Profiled with immunoSEQ multiplex PCR; TCRdb holds only in-frame clones, not every one. This sample carries some 1,200 clones, with roughly 5% going to the ten biggest clones. In terms of frequency, this clone is medium-sized. As yet, its antigen is unknown. Approximately 11-patient cohort: some eleven active juvenile idiopathic arthritis patients, 3 polyarticular, 8 oligoarticular. The chain is built from TRBV5-1 and TRBJ2-7; TCRdb proposes TRBD2, but this gene call is untestable without DNA. The TCR originated in a donor younger than 30 with juvenile idiopathic arthritis. Source material: Treg cells from blood. Subset denoted: HLA-DR+ inflammation-associated blood Treg cells. The CDR3 loop is CASSLAGSALRLEYF.